The TCR beta chain described here comes from a study of long-term antiretroviral therapy in people with HIV. This clone showed up just once. Trimming at V came to 7 bases and at J to 8 bases, leaving 7 bases not matched to a gene. The CDR3 is 12 amino acids. Looked up from germline, CDR1 is LNHDA and CDR2 is SQIVND (reference sequence). Per donor, a minimum of one pre-ART and a minimum of two post-ART PBMC samples were available. The libraries were made with immunoSEQ v3.0 at survey level. TCRdb's copy holds only in-frame clones and misses some; the assay was immunoSEQ multiplex PCR. The data contain 35,000 to 45,000 clones, 75% to 90% of them seen just once; the ten biggest clones take up roughly 10%.

The V gene is TRBV19, the J gene TRBJ1-2; 7 bases align to TRBD1. The sequence was obtained from a man aged 18 to 29 with HIV. Here the sequenced sample was unsorted PBMCs, taken 2.2 years after starting antiretroviral therapy. This CDR3 is CASIGDREGYTF. The CDR3, as DNA: TGTGCCAGTATCGGAGACAGGGAGGGCTACACCTTC.